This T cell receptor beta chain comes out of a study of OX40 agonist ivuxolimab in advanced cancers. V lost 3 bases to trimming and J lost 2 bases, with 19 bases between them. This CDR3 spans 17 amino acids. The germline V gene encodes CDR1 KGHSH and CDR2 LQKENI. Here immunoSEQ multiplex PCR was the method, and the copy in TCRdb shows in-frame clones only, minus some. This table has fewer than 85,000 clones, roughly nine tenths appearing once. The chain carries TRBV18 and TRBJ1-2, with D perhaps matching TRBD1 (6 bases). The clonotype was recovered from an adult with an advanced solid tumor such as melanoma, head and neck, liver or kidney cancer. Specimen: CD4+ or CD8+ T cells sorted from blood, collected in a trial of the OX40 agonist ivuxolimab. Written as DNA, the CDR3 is TGTGCCAGCTCACCCGGCGGAGGAGGGGGGAAAAACTATGGCTACACCTTC. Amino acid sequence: CASSPGGGGGKNYGYTF.